This entry concerns a single TCR beta chain. Its target is not known. This CDR3 is built from 16 residues. V lost 4 bases and J lost 6, with 22 bases in between. Germline V CDR1 and CDR2: MGHDK, SYGVNS. This specimen belongs to a study of human versus mouse CDR3 diversity and MHC coevolution. Study-wide background: Reportedly, immunoSEQ detects one in 200,000 T cells with minimized PCR bias.

The protocol was immunoSEQ multiplex PCR, while the TCRdb copy is restricted to in-frame clones and leaves out a portion. This table holds 60,000 to 95,000 clones, just under 95% found once. Sorting isolated naive CD4 T cells lacking CD45RO and expressing CD62L. Study-wide results and limits: Compared with mice, human CDR3s carried more deletions and insertions on average. Humans had the largest estimated TCR beta repertoire, 1.5 million to 2 million clonotypes.

The sequenced sample consisted of naive CD4+ T cells from blood. Noted subset: CD45RO-negative CD62L-positive naive CD4 T cells. The V gene is TRBV25-1, the J gene TRBJ2-7; D is undetermined. This receptor was identified in a person aged 25-75 years in good health. For the CDR3, the DNA is TGTGCCAGCAGTGGCGGTTCCACCTCTCCTTTGGGCGAGCAGTACTTC. Translating gives CASSGGSTSPLGEQYF.